Listed below are T cell receptor beta chains from one sample, sequenced in a study of blood T cell repertoires in COVID-19. Some clones are missing from TCRdb's copy, which holds only in-frame ones; the method was immunoSEQ multiplex PCR. This table holds around 200,000 clones, about 83% found once. The sample was peripheral blood. These receptors all stem from a man between 60 and 75 years old who had recovered from COVID-19. Both conserved end residues are part of each CDR3. D genes are given only for firm matches. The size field is filled for only some rows; it gives once, few, many or a size class.

>TRBD1|14|TRBV5-1|-|TRBJ1-1
CASSPGGPNTEAFF
TGCGCCAGCAGCCCAGGGGGCCCGAACACTGAAGCTTTCTTT
>TRBD1|15|TRBV6-6|-|TRBJ1-5
CASSQQGAGNQPQHF
TGTGCCAGCAGTCAACAGGGGGCCGGCAATCAGCCCCAGCATTTT
>-|15|TRBV24-1|-|TRBJ1-5
CATSDHDRYNQPQHF
TGTGCCACCAGTGACCATGACAGATACAATCAGCCCCAGCATTTT
>TRBD1|15|TRBV7-2|few|TRBJ2-1
CASSLVPGGGNEQFF
TGTGCCAGCAGCTTAGTCCCAGGGGGCGGCAATGAGCAGTTCTTC
>-|15|TRBV25-1|-|TRBJ2-7
CASSDVGQYLSEQYF
TGTGCCAGCAGTGATGTAGGACAGTACCTCTCGGAGCAGTACTTC
>TRBD2|14|TRBV7-8|few|TRBJ2-7
CASSLLAGPYEQYF
TGTGCCAGCAGCTTACTAGCGGGGCCGTACGAGCAGTACTTC
>-|13|TRBV4-3|-|TRBJ2-7
CASSYDRDYEQYF
TGCGCCAGCAGTTACGACAGAGATTACGAGCAGTACTTC
>TRBD1|13|TRBV30|once|TRBJ2-7
CAWRDRAVRGQYF
TGTGCCTGGAGAGACAGGGCGGTCCGGGGGCAGTACTTC
>TRBD2|14|TRBV27|-|TRBJ2-7
CASYPSGSSYEQYF
TGTGCCAGCTACCCTAGCGGGAGCTCCTACGAGCAGTACTTC
>-|14|TRBV11-2|-|TRBJ2-3
CASSLLGVGDTQYF
TGTGCCAGCAGCCTACTGGGCGTCGGAGATACGCAGTATTTT
>TRBD2|13|TRBV25-1|-|TRBJ2-3
CASSDGGTDTQYF
TGTGCCAGCAGTGACGGGGGGACAGATACGCAGTATTTT
>-|13|TRBV3-1/TRBV3-2|-|TRBJ2-7
CASRGGQVNEQYF
TGTGCCAGCAGGGGAGGACAGGTTAACGAGCAGTACTTC
>TRBD2|16|TRBV7-6|-|TRBJ2-3
CASSLGSGGASDTQYF
TGTGCCAGCAGCTTAGGTAGCGGGGGGGCTTCGGATACGCAGTATTTT
>TRBD1|13|TRBV7-8|-|TRBJ2-3
CASSSLTGGALYF
TGTGCCAGCAGCTCCTTGACAGGGGGCGCGTTGTATTTT
>-|12|TRBV19|-|TRBJ2-4
CASSAASDIQYF
TGTGCCAGTAGCGCCGCTTCGGACATTCAGTACTTC
>TRBD2|14|TRBV9|-|TRBJ2-7
CASSDTSGGYEQYF
TGTGCCAGCAGCGACACTAGCGGGGGTTACGAGCAGTACTTC
>-|15|TRBV27|-|TRBJ2-2
CASTLQGWFTGELFF
TGTGCCAGCACCTTGCAGGGGTGGTTCACCGGGGAGCTGTTTTTT
>-|14|TRBV27|few|TRBJ1-4
CASSLFATNEKLFF
TGTGCCAGCAGTTTATTCGCAACTAATGAAAAACTGTTTTTT
>TRBD2|14|TRBV2|-|TRBJ2-5
CASWSGRYQETQYF
TGTGCCAGCTGGAGCGGGAGGTACCAAGAGACCCAGTACTTC
>TRBD1|16|TRBV6-5|-|TRBJ1-2
CASSYSVTGVLYGYTF
TGTGCCAGCAGTTACTCCGTGACAGGGGTGTTGTATGGCTACACCTTC
>-|12|TRBV28|-|TRBJ1-2
CASSLRFDGYTF
TGTGCCAGCAGTTTGAGGTTCGATGGCTACACCTTC
>TRBD1|16|TRBV7-8|-|TRBJ1-5
CASSPSGTGINQPQHF
TGTGCCAGCAGCCCGTCCGGGACAGGAATCAATCAGCCCCAGCATTTT
>TRBD2|15|TRBV27|once|TRBJ2-2
CASSLVLAKSGELFF
TGTGCCAGCAGTTTGGTACTAGCGAAGTCCGGGGAGCTGTTTTTT
>-|12|TRBV30|-|TRBJ2-3
CAWGGTPDTQYF
TGTGCCTGGGGCGGGACACCAGATACGCAGTATTTT
>-|13|TRBV2|-|TRBJ1-6
CASKAAEDSPLHF
TGTGCCAGCAAGGCAGCCGAGGATTCACCCCTCCACTTT
>TRBD1|14|TRBV5-1|-|TRBJ2-7
CASRPGQGAYEQYF
TGCGCCAGCAGACCCGGACAGGGGGCTTACGAGCAGTACTTC
>-|15|TRBV9|-|TRBJ1-3
CASSVESDSGNTIYF
TGTGCCAGCAGCGTAGAATCAGACTCTGGAAACACCATATATTTT
>TRBD2|16|TRBV10-1|-|TRBJ2-5
CASSGVTSGTQETQYF
TGCGCCAGCAGTGGCGTGACTAGCGGGACCCAAGAGACCCAGTACTTC
>TRBD1|17|TRBV6-2/TRBV6-3|few|TRBJ2-1
CASSLAGTGSIYNEQFF
TGTGCCAGCAGTTTGGCCGGGACAGGGTCGATCTACAATGAGCAGTTCTTC
>TRBD1|16|TRBV9|-|TRBJ1-2
CASSGPTGPYNYGYTF
TGTGCCAGCAGCGGACCGACAGGGCCCTATAACTATGGCTACACCTTC
>TRBD1|16|TRBV18|-|TRBJ1-1
CASSQGQGTLNTEAFF
TGTGCCAGCTCACAGGGACAGGGGACCTTGAACACTGAAGCTTTCTTT
>-|16|TRBV30|-|TRBJ2-3
CAWSVMTGTRTDTQYF
TGTGCCTGGAGTGTAATGACAGGGACTCGCACAGATACGCAGTATTTT
>-|15|TRBV27|-|TRBJ1-5
CASGPAADPYQPQHF
TGTGCCAGCGGGCCCGCAGCAGATCCCTATCAGCCCCAGCATTTT
>TRBD1|13|TRBV6-6|-|TRBJ1-1
CASNRGMNTEAFF
TGTGCCAGCAACAGGGGGATGAACACTGAAGCTTTCTTT
>-|14|TRBV19|once|TRBJ2-3
CASSNNVATDTQYF
TGTGCCAGTAGTAACAATGTGGCAACAGATACGCAGTATTTT
>TRBD2|16|TRBV9|-|TRBJ2-2
CASSVESGGNTGELFF
TGTGCCAGCAGCGTAGAGTCGGGAGGGAACACCGGGGAGCTGTTTTTT
>-|14|TRBV25-1|-|TRBJ1-3
CASSESPLGNTIYF
TGTGCCAGCAGTGAATCCCCCCTCGGAAACACCATATATTTT
>TRBD2|13|TRBV18|-|TRBJ2-1
CASSPGEGGEQFF
TGTGCCAGCTCACCAGGGGAGGGCGGCGAGCAGTTCTTC
>-|11|TRBV20-1|-|TRBJ2-3
CSASNSNTQYF
TGCAGTGCTAGTAACTCGAATACGCAGTATTTT
>-|12|TRBV5-4|-|TRBJ2-1
CASSLARAEQFF
TGTGCCAGCAGCTTGGCCAGGGCTGAGCAGTTCTTC